Listed below are T cell receptor beta chains from one sample, sequenced in a study of T cells in pancreatic ductal adenocarcinoma. Produced via immunoSEQ multiplex PCR; TCRdb's table is partial and in-frame only. The sample records more than 25,000 clones, approximately 90% being singletons. Sample: PBMCs. The receptors originated from a human donor with pancreatic ductal adenocarcinoma. Each CDR3 is given with its conserved first and last residue. The size of a clone is reported for some rows only, either as once, few or many, or as a class for expanded clones.

V: TRBV7-2
size: -
CDR3: CASSLAGGATNYGYTF

V: TRBV15
size: -
CDR3: CATSRDPDRADNEKLFF

V: TRBV13
size: once
CDR3: CASSFSASGRISYNEQFF

V: TRBV4-1
size: -
CDR3: CASSHSSSEPAGYGYTF

V: TRBV15
size: few
CDR3: CATSRDVQAEQYF

V: TRBV7-2
size: -
CDR3: CASSLRVSALYNEQFF

V: TRBV7-9
size: -
CDR3: CASSLAGGGETQYF

V: TRBV5-1
size: few
CDR3: CASSLGDLPNQPQHF

V: TRBV29-1
size: -
CDR3: CTVEGGTGTYNEQFF

V: TRBV7-2
size: -
CDR3: CASSQDRSSYGYTF

V: TRBV6-5
size: -
CDR3: CASSTPTRELFF

V: TRBV27
size: few
CDR3: CASSLSVNTEAFF

V: TRBV6-6
size: -
CDR3: CASTWTAQNSNQPQHF

V: TRBV27
size: -
CDR3: CASSYNYHTDTQYF

V: TRBV4-2
size: -
CDR3: CASSQHRANTEAFF

V: TRBV6-5
size: -
CDR3: CASRVHEQFF

V: TRBV15
size: -
CDR3: CATSTDSSGANVLTF

V: TRBV6-6
size: -
CDR3: CASKERDSYNEQFF

V: TRBV7-9
size: -
CDR3: CASSPGTLWSTDTQYF

V: TRBV13
size: -
CDR3: CASFSRRAAIGELFF

V: TRBV28
size: -
CDR3: CASNSGSRYNEQFF

V: TRBV6-5
size: -
CDR3: CASSYSMDRAREQYF

V: TRBV5-6
size: -
CDR3: CASSSRLDDDEQFF

V: TRBV5-4
size: -
CDR3: CASSPQGGFAGNTIYF

V: TRBV7-8
size: -
CDR3: CASSLERGEKLFF

V: TRBV5-4
size: -
CDR3: CASSTRTDQNTEAFF

V: TRBV7-6
size: -
CDR3: CASSLQGKGSFGPDEQYF

V: TRBV7-6
size: -
CDR3: CASSNRDGYTF